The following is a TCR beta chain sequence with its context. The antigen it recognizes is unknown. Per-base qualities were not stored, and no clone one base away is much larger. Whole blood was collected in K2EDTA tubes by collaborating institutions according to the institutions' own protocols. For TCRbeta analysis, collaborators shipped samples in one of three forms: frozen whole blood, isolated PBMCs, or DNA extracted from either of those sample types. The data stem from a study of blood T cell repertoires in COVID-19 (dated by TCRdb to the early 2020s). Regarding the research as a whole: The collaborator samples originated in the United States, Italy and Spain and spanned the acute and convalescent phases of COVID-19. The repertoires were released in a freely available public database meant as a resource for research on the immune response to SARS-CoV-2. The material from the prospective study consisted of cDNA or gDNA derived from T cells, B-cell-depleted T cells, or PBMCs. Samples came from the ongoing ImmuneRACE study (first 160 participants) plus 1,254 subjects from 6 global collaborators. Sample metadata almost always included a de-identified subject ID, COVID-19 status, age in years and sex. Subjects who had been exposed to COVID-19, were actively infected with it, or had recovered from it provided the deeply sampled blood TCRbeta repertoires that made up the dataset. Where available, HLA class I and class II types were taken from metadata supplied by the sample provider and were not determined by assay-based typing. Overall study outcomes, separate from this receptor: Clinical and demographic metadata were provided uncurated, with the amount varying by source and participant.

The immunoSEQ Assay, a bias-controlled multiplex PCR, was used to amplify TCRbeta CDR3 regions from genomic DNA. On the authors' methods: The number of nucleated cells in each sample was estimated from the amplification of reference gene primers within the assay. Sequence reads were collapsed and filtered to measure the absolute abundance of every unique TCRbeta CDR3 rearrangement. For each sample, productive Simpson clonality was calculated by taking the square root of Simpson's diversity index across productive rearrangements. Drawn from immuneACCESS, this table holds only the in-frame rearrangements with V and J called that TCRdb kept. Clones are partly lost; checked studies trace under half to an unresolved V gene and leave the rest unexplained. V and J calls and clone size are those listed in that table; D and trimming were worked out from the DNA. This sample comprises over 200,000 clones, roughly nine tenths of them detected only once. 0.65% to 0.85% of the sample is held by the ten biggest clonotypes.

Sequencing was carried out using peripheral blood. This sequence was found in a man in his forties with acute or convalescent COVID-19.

The CDR3 region: CASRPTEGTDTQYF. The nucleotide sequence reads TGTGCCAGCAGGCCGACAGAAGGGACAGATACGCAGTATTTT. This receptor chain uses TRBV2 and TRBJ2-3; a tentative D match to TRBD1 spans 5 bases. Spanning cysteine to phenylalanine, the CDR3 consists of 14 amino acids. The entry retains the CDR3 DNA only, 42 bases that are in frame from base 1. CDR1 SNHLY and CDR2 FYNNEI were looked up in the germline V gene. Trimming costs V 6 bases and J 3 bases, and their ends lie 13 bases apart.